This entry lists 11 T cell receptor beta chains sequenced from one sample in a study of T cell responses to AZD1222 COVID-19 vaccine. Here immunoSEQ multiplex PCR was the method, and the copy in TCRdb shows in-frame clones only, minus some. There are 120,000 to 150,000 clones in the sample; approximately 90% occur only once, and 4.5% to 6.5% lies in the top ten. The sequencing used peripheral blood, collected on day 0 of AZD1222 vaccination. Receptors originate from an adult in good health.

The V and J genes are TRBV5-1 and TRBJ1-3; a possible D gene is TRBD1 (5 bases). Trimming removed 0 bases at V and 0 bases at J, with 13 bases between. From germline, CDR1 is SGHRS and CDR2 YFSETQ. This CDR3 has 17 residues. CDR3 sequence: CASSLGTSGASGNTIYF. CDR3 DNA sequence: TGCGCCAGCAGCTTGGGTACTTCTGGGGCCTCTGGAAACACCATATATTTT.

The J gene is TRBJ1-5, the V gene TRBV6-2 or TRBV6-3, with a tentative D call TRBD1 (5 bases). CDR1 is MNHEY, CDR2 SVGEGT, per germline. The V gene lost 0 bases and the J gene lost 1 base, with 7 bases spanning the gap. This CDR3 spans 15 amino acids. The CDR3 nucleotides read TGTGCCAGCAGTTACTCCCGGGGGAGCAATCAGCCCCAGCATTTT. It specifies CASSYSRGSNQPQHF.

The chain joins TRBV2 to TRBJ2-7, with D unclear. Trimming pared 4 bases from V and 4 bases from J, leaving 5 bases between. Per germline, CDR1 SNHLY and CDR2 FYNNEI. The CDR3 sequence is 11 residues long. In nucleotides, the CDR3 is TGTGCCAGCAGTGGTCCGTACGAGCAGTACTTC. This gives the protein CASSGPYEQYF.

CDR3 protein: CASSVDGASGSWDTQYF. CDR3 nucleotide sequence: TGTGCCAGCAGCGTGGATGGGGCTAGCGGTTCCTGGGATACGCAGTATTTT. The V call is TRBV9, the J call TRBJ2-3, with 7 bases fitting TRBD2. With 2 bases clipped from V and 6 bases from J, the junction kept 15 bases outside the gene matches. This CDR3 region has 17 residues. CDR1 and CDR2 (germline): SGDLS, YYNGEE.

This chain connects TRBV6-2 or TRBV6-3 to TRBJ1-2; a possible D gene is TRBD1 (5 bases). Germline CDR1 and CDR2: MNHEY and SVGEGT. The V end was cut by 4 bases, the J end by 7 bases, with 13 bases between. This CDR3 contains 13 residues. The CDR3 spells CASSSARDGGYTF. CDR3 in DNA: TGTGCCAGCAGTTCAGCCAGGGATGGTGGCTACACCTTC.

Regarding this clone: Relative to the germline gene, one junction end is altered; a read error may explain this. This chain joins TRBV4-3 and TRBJ1-2, with a weak D call TRBD1 (6 bases). This CDR3 spans 14 amino acids. The germline V gene encodes CDR1 LGHNA and CDR2 YSLEER. The CDR3 protein is CASSQNRANDGYTF. The CDR3 nucleotides read TGCGCCAGCAGCCAAAACAGGGCTAACGATGGCTACACCTTC.

The rearrangement links TRBV27 to TRBJ1-3, with 7 bases fitting TRBD1. Germline CDR1 MNHEY, CDR2 SMNVEV (reference sequence). J lost 2 bases, V lost 5 bases, and 3 bases had no gene match. The CDR3 is made up of 14 amino acids. CDR3 nucleotide sequence: TGTGCCAGCAGTCTGACAGGGCCTGGAAACACCATATATTTT. This gives the protein CASSLTGPGNTIYF.

The V and J genes are TRBV7-2 and TRBJ2-1; 8 bases match TRBD2. With V trimmed by 1 base and J by 8 bases, 4 bases remained unmatched. The CDR3 runs to 14 residues. Germline V lookup: CDR1 SGHTA, CDR2 FQGNSA. Here the CDR3 DNA reads TGTGCCAGCAGCTTAGGACTAGCGTTCTATGAGCAGTTCTTC. Translation gives CASSLGLAFYEQFF. The full variable domain, with the rest looked up from reference TRBV7-2 and TRBJ2-1, is GAGVSQSPSNKVTEKGKDVELRCDPISGHTALYWYRQSLGQGLEFLIYFQGNSAPDKSGLPSDRFSAERTGGSVSTLTIQRTQQEDSAVYLCASSLGLAFYEQFFGPGTRLTVL.

V usage is TRBV7-2 and J usage is TRBJ2-2; D remains unclear. This CDR3 is built from 13 residues. Germline lookup yields CDR1 SGHTA and CDR2 FQGNSA. The V end was cut by 5 bases, the J end by 6 bases, with 10 bases between. CDR3 coding DNA: TGTGCCAGCAGCCAAACGTTAGCCGGGGAGCTGTTTTTT. This encodes CASSQTLAGELFF.

The J gene is TRBJ2-7, the V gene TRBV7-9, with TRBD2 matching 12 bases. The CDR3 length is 16 residues. Germline assignment: CDR1 SEHNR and CDR2 FQNEAQ (reference sequence). Trimming removed 4 bases from V and 3 bases from J; junction bases left unmatched: 7. CDR3 sequence: CASSSPTSGSFYEQYF. The CDR3 DNA is TGTGCCAGCAGCTCCCCGACTAGCGGGAGCTTCTACGAGCAGTACTTC.

The V call is TRBV28, the J call TRBJ1-3; D not certain. The CDR3 runs to 13 residues. V lost 4 bases and J lost 3, with 7 bases in between. Germline V gene sequence: CDR1 MDHEN, CDR2 SYDVKM. CDR3 region: CASSSGLGNTIYF. CDR3 nucleotide sequence: TGTGCCAGCAGTTCCGGCCTTGGAAACACCATATATTTT.